This T cell receptor (beta chain) was obtained from a study of T-cell reconstitution after alpha-beta-depleted transplantation in children. Study findings and constraints: Alpha-beta T cells present about two months after transplant were reported to originate from several hundred expanded graft clones. T-cell counts and diversity at one year post-transplant came mainly from newly produced T cells.

The TCRbeta library was prepared with unique molecular identifiers. TCRdb reprocessed the PCR reads via MiXCR and lists one record per CDR3 protein. The sample contains 350,000 to 500,000 distinct CDR3 sequences, approximately 41% of which appear only once. CDR3 length: 14 residues. V was cut by 4 bases and J by 3 bases, with 13 bases left in between. This clonotype was counted at least ten times. Its antigen is unidentified. The chain carries TRBV12-3 or TRBV12-4 and TRBJ2-7, with D perhaps matching TRBD1 (6 bases). This material consisted of PBMCs, taken before TCRalphabeta/CD19-depleted stem cell transplant. The clonotype was recovered from a girl aged 2-10 years with aplastic anemia, due to receive a stem cell transplant. CDR3 amino acids: CASSSGKGVYEQYF. DNA for the CDR3: TGTGCCAGCAGTTCTGGGAAGGGGGTCTACGAGCAGTACTTC.